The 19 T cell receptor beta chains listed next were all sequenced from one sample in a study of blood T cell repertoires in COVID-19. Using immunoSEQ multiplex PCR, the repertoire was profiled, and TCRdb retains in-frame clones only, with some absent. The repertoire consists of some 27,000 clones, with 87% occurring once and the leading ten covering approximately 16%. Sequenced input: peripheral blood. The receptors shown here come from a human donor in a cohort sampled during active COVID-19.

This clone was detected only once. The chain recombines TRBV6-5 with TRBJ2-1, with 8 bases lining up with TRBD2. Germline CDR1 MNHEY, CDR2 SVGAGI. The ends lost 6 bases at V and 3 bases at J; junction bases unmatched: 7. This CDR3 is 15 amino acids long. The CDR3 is CASSLGGTSYNEQFF. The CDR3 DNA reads TGTGCCAGCAGCCTCGGGGGGACTAGCTACAATGAGCAGTTCTTC.

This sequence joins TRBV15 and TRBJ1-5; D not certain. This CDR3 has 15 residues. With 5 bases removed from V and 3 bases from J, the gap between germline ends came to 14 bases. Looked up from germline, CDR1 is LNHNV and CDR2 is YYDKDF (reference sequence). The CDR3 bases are TGTGCCACCAGCGGCCGGGAGGGATACAATCAGCCCCAGCATTTT. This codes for CATSGREGYNQPQHF.

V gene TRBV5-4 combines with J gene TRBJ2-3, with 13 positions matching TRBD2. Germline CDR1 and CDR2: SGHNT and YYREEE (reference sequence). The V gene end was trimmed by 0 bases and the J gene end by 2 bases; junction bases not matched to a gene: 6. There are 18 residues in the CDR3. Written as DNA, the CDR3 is TGTGCCAGCAGCTTGGGGACTAGCGGGAGCAGTCTCACAGATACGCAGTATTTT. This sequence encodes CASSLGTSGSSLTDTQYF.

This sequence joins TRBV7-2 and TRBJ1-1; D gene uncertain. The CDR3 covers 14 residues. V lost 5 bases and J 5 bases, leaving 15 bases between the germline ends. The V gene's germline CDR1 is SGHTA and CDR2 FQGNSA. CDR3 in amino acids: CASSPTVLGTEAFF. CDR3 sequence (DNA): TGTGCCAGCAGCCCAACAGTCCTCGGTACTGAAGCTTTCTTT.

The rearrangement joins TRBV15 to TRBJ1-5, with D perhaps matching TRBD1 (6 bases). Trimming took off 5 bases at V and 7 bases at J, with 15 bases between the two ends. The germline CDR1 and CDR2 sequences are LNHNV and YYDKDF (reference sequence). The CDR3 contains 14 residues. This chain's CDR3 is CATSGTGHRQPQHF. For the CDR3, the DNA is TGTGCCACCAGCGGAACAGGGCACAGGCAGCCCCAGCATTTT.

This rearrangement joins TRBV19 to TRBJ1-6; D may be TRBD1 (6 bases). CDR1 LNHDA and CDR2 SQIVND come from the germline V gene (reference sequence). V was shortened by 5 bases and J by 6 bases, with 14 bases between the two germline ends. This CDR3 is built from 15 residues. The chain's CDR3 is CASSAGTPLNSPLHF. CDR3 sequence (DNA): TGTGCCAGTAGTGCCGGGACACCGCTTAATTCACCCCTCCACTTT.

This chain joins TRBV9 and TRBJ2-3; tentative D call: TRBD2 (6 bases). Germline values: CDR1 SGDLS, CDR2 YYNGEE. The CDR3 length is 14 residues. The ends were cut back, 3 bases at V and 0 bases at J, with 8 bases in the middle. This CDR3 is CASSAGDSTDTQYF. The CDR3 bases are TGTGCCAGCAGCGCGGGGGATAGCACAGATACGCAGTATTTT.

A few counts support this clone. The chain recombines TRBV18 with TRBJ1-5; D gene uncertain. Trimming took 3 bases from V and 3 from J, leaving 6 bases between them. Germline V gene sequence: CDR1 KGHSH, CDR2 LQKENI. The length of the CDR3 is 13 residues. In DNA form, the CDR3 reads TGTGCCAGCTCACCGGGAGTCAATCAGCCCCAGCATTTT. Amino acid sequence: CASSPGVNQPQHF. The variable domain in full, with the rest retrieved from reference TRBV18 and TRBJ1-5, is NAGVMQNPRHLVRRRGQEARLRCSPMKGHSHVYWYRQLPEEGLKFMVYLQKENIIDESGMPKERFSAEFPKEGPSILRIQQVVRGDSAAYFCASSPGVNQPQHFGDGTRLSIL.

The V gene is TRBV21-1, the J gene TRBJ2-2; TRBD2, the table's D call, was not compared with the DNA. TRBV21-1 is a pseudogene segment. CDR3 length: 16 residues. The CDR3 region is CASIPGTLKGTGELFF. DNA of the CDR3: TGTGCCAGCATCCCAGGGACTTTAAAGGGCACCGGGGAGCTGTTTTTT.

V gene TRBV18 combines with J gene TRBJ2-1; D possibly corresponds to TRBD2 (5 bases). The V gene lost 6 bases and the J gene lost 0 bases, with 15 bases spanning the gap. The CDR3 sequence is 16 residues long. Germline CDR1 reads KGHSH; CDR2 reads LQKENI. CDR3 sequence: CASSPNGISSYNEQFF. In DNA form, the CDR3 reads TGTGCCAGCTCCCCCAACGGGATTAGCTCCTACAATGAGCAGTTCTTC. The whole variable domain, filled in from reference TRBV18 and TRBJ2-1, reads NAGVMQNPRHLVRRRGQEARLRCSPMKGHSHVYWYRQLPEEGLKFMVYLQKENIIDESGMPKERFSAEFPKEGPSILRIQQVVRGDSAAYFCASSPNGISSYNEQFFGPGTRLTVL.

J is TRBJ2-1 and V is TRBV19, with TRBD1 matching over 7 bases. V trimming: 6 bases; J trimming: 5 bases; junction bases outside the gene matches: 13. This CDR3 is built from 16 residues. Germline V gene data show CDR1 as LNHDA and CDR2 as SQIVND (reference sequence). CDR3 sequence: CASRKPGQRSNNEQFF. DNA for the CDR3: TGTGCCAGTAGGAAACCGGGACAGCGGTCTAACAATGAGCAGTTCTTC.

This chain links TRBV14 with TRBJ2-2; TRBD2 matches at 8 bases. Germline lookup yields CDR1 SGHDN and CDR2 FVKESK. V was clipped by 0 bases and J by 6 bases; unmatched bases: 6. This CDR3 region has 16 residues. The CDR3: CASSQEGGRRAGELFF. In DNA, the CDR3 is TGTGCCAGCAGCCAAGAGGGCGGGAGGAGGGCCGGGGAGCTGTTTTTT.

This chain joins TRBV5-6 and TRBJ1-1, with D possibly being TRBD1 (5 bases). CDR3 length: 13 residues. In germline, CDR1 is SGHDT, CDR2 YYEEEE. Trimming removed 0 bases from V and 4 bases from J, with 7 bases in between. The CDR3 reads CASSLDRFTEAFF. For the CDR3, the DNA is TGTGCCAGCAGCTTGGACAGGTTCACTGAAGCTTTCTTT.

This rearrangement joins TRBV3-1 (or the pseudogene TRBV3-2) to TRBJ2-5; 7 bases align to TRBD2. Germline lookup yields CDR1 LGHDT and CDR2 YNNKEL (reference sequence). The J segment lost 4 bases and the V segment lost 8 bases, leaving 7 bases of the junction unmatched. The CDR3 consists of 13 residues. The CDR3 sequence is CASGLAVRETQYF. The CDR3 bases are TGTGCCAGCGGGCTAGCGGTAAGAGAGACCCAGTACTTC.

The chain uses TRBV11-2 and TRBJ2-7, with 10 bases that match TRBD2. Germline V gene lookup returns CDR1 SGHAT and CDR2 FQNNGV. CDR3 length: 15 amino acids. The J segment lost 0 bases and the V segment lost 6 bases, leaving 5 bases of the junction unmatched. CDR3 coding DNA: TGTGCCAGCAGTCAAAGCGGGGGGGCCTCCTACGAGCAGTACTTC. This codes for CASSQSGGASYEQYF. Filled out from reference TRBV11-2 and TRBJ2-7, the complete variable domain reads EAGVAQSPRYKIIEKRQSVAFWCNPISGHATLYWYQQILGQGPKLLIQFQNNGVVDDSQLPKDRFSAERLKGVDSTLKIQPAKLEDSAVYLCASSQSGGASYEQYFGPGTRLTVT.

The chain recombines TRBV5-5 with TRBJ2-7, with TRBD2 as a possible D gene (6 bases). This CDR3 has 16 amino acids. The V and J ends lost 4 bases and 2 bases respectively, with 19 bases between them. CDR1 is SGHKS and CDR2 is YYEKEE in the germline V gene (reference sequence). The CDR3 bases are TGTGCCAGCAGCAGGGGTCAGGGAGGAGGGACCTACGAGCAGTACTTC. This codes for CASSRGQGGGTYEQYF.

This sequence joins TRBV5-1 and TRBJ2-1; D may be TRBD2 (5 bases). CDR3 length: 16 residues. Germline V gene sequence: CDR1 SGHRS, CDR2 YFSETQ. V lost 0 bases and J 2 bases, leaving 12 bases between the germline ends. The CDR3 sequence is CASSLDVGVPYNEQFF. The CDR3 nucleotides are TGCGCCAGCAGCTTGGATGTGGGAGTCCCCTACAATGAGCAGTTCTTC.

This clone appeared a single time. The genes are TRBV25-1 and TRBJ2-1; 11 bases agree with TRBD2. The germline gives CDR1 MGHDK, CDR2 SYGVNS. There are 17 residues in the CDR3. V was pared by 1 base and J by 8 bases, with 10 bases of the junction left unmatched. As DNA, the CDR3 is TGTGCCAGCAGTGAATGGGTTACTAGCGGGAGTTTCCATGAGCAGTTCTTC. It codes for CASSEWVTSGSFHEQFF.

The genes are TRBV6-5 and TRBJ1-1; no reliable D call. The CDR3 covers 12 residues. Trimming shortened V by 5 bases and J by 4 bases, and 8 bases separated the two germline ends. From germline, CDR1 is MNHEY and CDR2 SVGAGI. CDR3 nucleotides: TGTGCCAGCAGTCGGGTGCCCACTGAAGCTTTCTTT. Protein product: CASSRVPTEAFF.